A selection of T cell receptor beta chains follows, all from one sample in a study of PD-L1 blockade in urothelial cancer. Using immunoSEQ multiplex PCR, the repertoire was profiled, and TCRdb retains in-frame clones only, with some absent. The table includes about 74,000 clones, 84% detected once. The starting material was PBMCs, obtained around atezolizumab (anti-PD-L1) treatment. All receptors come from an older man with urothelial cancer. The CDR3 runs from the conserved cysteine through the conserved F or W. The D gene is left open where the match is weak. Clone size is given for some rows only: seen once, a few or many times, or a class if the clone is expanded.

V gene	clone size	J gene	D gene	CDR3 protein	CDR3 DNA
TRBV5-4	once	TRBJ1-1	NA	CASSLAAVGSEAFF	TGTGCCAGCAGCTTGGCCGCGGTTGGCTCTGAAGCTTTCTTT
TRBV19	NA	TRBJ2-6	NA	CASSIASGSGANVLTF	TGTGCCAGTAGTATAGCTTCGGGCTCTGGGGCCAACGTCCTGACTTTC
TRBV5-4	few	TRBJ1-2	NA	CASSMDTNYGYTF	TGTGCCAGCAGCATGGACACTAACTATGGCTACACCTTC
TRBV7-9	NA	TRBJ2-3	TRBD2	CASSVAGDTQYF	TGTGCCAGCAGTGTAGCGGGGGATACGCAGTATTTT
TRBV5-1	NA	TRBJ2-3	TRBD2	CASSSLVAGDTQYF	TGCGCCAGCAGCTCCCTTGTAGCGGGCGATACGCAGTATTTT
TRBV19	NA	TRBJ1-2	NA	CASSIAVRVANYGYTF	TGTGCCAGTAGTATCGCAGTACGGGTAGCTAACTATGGCTACACCTTC
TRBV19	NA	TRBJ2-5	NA	CASSLDISVKTQYF	TGTGCCAGTAGCTTGGACATTTCCGTAAAGACCCAGTACTTC
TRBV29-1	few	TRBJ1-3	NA	CSVLQSSSGNTIYF	TGCAGCGTTCTACAGTCCTCCTCTGGAAACACCATATATTTT
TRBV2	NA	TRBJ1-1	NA	CASSEARIGTEAFF	TGTGCCAGCAGTGAAGCTAGAATCGGGACTGAAGCTTTCTTT
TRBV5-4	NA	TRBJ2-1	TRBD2	CASSLTPGTSGGTFYEQFF	TGTGCCAGCAGCTTGACCCCCGGGACTAGCGGAGGGACTTTCTATGAGCAGTTCTTC
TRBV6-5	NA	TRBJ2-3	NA	CASSPPGGGDTQYF	TGTGCCAGCAGTCCCCCGGGGGGCGGAGATACGCAGTATTTT
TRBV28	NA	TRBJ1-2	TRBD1	CASRGDPLTGGRGYTF	TGTGCCAGCAGAGGGGACCCACTGACAGGGGGTAGGGGCTACACCTTC
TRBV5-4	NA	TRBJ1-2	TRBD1	CAAGDRANYGYTF	TGTGCCGCGGGGGACAGGGCTAACTATGGCTACACCTTC
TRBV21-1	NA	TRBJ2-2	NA	CASSIGGTSDTGELFF	TGTGCCAGCAGCATTGGGGGGACTAGCGACACCGGGGAGCTGTTTTTT
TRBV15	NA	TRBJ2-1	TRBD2	CATSGGGRANEQFF	TGTGCCACCAGCGGCGGCGGGAGGGCCAATGAGCAGTTCTTC
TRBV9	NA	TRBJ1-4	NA	CASSVWGATNEKLFF	TGTGCCAGCAGCGTATGGGGGGCAACTAATGAAAAACTGTTTTTT
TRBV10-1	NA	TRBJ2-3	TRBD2	CASSPSGSGADTQYF	TGCGCCAGCAGTCCTAGCGGGAGCGGGGCAGATACGCAGTATTTT
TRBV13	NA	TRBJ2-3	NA	CASSLGQGEDTQYF	TGTGCCAGCAGCTTAGGTCAGGGTGAAGATACGCAGTATTTT
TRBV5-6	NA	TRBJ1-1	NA	CASSFGQNTEAFF	TGTGCCAGCAGCTTTGGGCAGAACACTGAAGCTTTCTTT
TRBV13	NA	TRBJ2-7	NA	CASREHNRDPGYEQYF	TGTGCCAGCAGAGAACATAACAGGGATCCCGGGTACGAGCAGTACTTC
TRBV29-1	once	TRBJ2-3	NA	CSINPGYRSTDTQYF	TGCAGCATCAACCCCGGATACAGAAGCACAGATACGCAGTATTTT
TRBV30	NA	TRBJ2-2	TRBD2	CAWSVGGRRNTGELFF	TGTGCCTGGAGTGTGGGCGGGAGGAGGAACACCGGGGAGCTGTTTTTT
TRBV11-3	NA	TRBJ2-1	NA	CASSLGVSQADEQFF	TGTGCCAGCAGCTTAGGGGTCTCACAGGCAGATGAGCAGTTCTTC
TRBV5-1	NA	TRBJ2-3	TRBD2	CASSLLAGGLLDTQYF	TGCGCCAGCAGCTTACTAGCGGGAGGGCTTCTAGATACGCAGTATTTT
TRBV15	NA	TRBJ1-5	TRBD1	CATSRIDRGNQPQHF	TGTGCCACCAGCAGAATTGACAGGGGAAATCAGCCCCAGCATTTT
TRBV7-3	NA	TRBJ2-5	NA	CASSPSTGETQYF	TGTGCCAGCAGCCCTTCGACTGGGGAGACCCAGTACTTC
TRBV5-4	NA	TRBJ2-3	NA	CASSPGQTSLDTQYF	TGTGCCAGCAGCCCCGGACAGACGAGTCTAGATACGCAGTATTTT
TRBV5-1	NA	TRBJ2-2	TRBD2	CASSLGLAGGQTGELFF	TGCGCCAGCAGCCTGGGACTAGCGGGAGGGCAAACCGGGGAGCTGTTTTTT
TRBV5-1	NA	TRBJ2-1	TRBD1	CASSSRGGRRNEQFF	TGCGCCAGCAGCTCCAGAGGGGGCAGGAGAAATGAGCAGTTCTTC
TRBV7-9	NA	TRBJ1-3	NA	CASSLSAWGGASGNTIYF	TGTGCCAGCAGCTTATCTGCCTGGGGGGGCGCTTCTGGAAACACCATATATTTT
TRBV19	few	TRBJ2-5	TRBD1	CASRETGVLETQYF	TGTGCCAGCCGGGAGACAGGGGTTCTGGAGACCCAGTACTTC
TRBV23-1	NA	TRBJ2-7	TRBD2	CASSQSTSDRYEQYF	TGCGCCAGCAGTCAATCGACTAGCGATCGGTACGAGCAGTACTTC